Listed below are T cell receptor beta chains from one sample, sequenced in a study of CDR3 diversity in severe acne. TCRdb called the PCR reads again in MiXCR, with one record for every CDR3 protein. The repertoire holds around 94,000 distinct CDR3 sequences, with roughly 51% as singletons. The sequenced sample consisted of blood. These receptors all come from a male donor with acne. Each CDR3 is given with its conserved first and last residue. A D gene is named only where the DNA matches it firmly. Expanded clones get a size class; other rows say once, few or many, or leave the size out.

>.|TRBV2|.|TRBJ1-2
TGTGCCTGTGGGGGGGGTAACGGCTACACCTTC
CACGGGNGYTF
>many|TRBV4-1|.|TRBJ2-7
TGCGCCAGCAGCCAAGAACAAGGACGCTACGAGCAGTACTTC
CASSQEQGRYEQYF
>few|TRBV6-1|.|TRBJ1-1
TGTGCCAGCAGTGAAGGGGTGGGGGACGAAGCTTTCTTT
CASSEGVGDEAFF
>few|TRBV4-3|TRBD1|TRBJ2-5
TGCGCCAGCAGCCAAGACGAGACAGGGGAGACCCAGTACTTC
CASSQDETGETQYF
>many|TRBV29-1|.|TRBJ1-2
TGCAGCGTTCTATCACCGATCTATGGCTACACCTTC
CSVLSPIYGYTF
>.|TRBV20-1|TRBD2|TRBJ2-7
TGCAGTGCTAGAGATTCCTCTAGCGGGAGGGGCGTATACGAGCAGTACTTC
CSARDSSSGRGVYEQYF
>many|TRBV6-4|TRBD1|TRBJ2-2
TGTGCCAGCAGCGAGGGACAGCTTCACACCGGGGAGCTGTTTTTT
CASSEGQLHTGELFF
>few|TRBV9|.|TRBJ2-1
TGTGCCAGCAGCGTAGTTGTGGGGGGCCACAATGAGCAGTTCTTC
CASSVVVGGHNEQFF
>many|TRBV24-1|.|TRBJ1-5
TGTGCCACCAGTGATAGGACCAGCGGTCAGCCCCAGCATTTT
CATSDRTSGQPQHF
>.|TRBV7-8|.|TRBJ1-2
TGTGCCAGCAGCCCAGGAGGGGCGGGCTACACCTTC
CASSPGGAGYTF
>.|TRBV19|TRBD1|TRBJ2-7
TGTGCCAGTAGTCAGCGACAGGGCGAGCAGTACTTC
CASSQRQGEQYF
>.|TRBV12-3/TRBV12-4|.|TRBJ1-2
TGTGCCAGCAGTTTCGGAAGGGACGGGGGCACCTTC
CASSFGRDGGTF
>.|TRBV4-3|.|TRBJ2-7
TGCGCCGGCAGCCAAGAACCAGATGGCTACGAGCAGTACTTC
CAGSQEPDGYEQYF
>.|TRBV20-1|.|TRBJ2-1
TGCAGTGCTAGTTCGCCGCCGAAAGATGAGCAGTTCTTC
CSASSPPKDEQFF
>.|TRBV2|.|TRBJ1-2
TGTGCCAGCAGTGTGTGGGGCAGGGCCTATGGCTACACCTTC
CASSVWGRAYGYTF
>.|TRBV9|.|TRBJ2-7
TGTGCCAGCAGCGTAAGCGACGAGCAGTACTTC
CASSVSDEQYF
>once|TRBV7-3|.|TRBJ2-6
TGTGCCAGCAGCAAGGGGGTGGGACCGATCTCTGGGGCCAACGTCCTGACTTTC
CASSKGVGPISGANVLTF
>medium-sized|TRBV5-6|TRBD2|TRBJ2-7
TGTGCCAGCAGCTTGGTAGCGGGAGTCCACGAGCAGTACTTC
CASSLVAGVHEQYF
>.|TRBV7-9|.|TRBJ1-1
TGCGCCAGCAGCCACAGGATTGGCAGGGCTAACACTGAAGCTTTCTTT
CASSHRIGRANTEAFF
>few|TRBV25-1|.|TRBJ1-4
TGTGCCAGCAGTGAGGACGGGGGCGCGGGTGAAAAACTGTTTTTT
CASSEDGGAGEKLFF
>medium-sized|TRBV5-1|.|TRBJ2-7
TGCGCCAGCAGCTTGGGCGATAAGTCGAGGGAGCAGTACTTC
CASSLGDKSREQYF
>many|TRBV12-3/TRBV12-4|.|TRBJ1-4
TGTGCCAGCAGTCGGGGTAACGTGGCTAATGAAAAACTGTTTTTT
CASSRGNVANEKLFF
>.|TRBV24-1|.|TRBJ1-2
TGTGCCACCATGACGAGTGGGGGGGATGGCTACACCTTC
CATMTSGGDGYTF
>many|TRBV7-3|.|TRBJ2-2
TGTGCCAGCAGCTTAAGTCGGGGCAGTAGGACCGGGGAGCTGTTTTTT
CASSLSRGSRTGELFF
>many|TRBV4-1|TRBD2|TRBJ2-5
TGCGCCAGCAGCCGACTAGGAGCGGGAGGAGGAGAGACCCAGTACTTC
CASSRLGAGGGETQYF